Following are 25 T cell receptor beta chains from one sample sequenced in a study of blood T cell repertoires in COVID-19. Profiling relied on immunoSEQ multiplex PCR, and the TCRdb table lists in-frame clones only, not all of them. The sample lists roughly 200,000 clones, approximately 80% occurring once. Sequencing used PBMCs or T cells enriched from blood (not recorded which). The source of these receptors is a middle-aged man who had recovered from COVID-19.

This clone was observed once. The CDR3: CASSQVRQGLAGDTQYF. The CDR3, as DNA: TGCGCCAGCAGCCAAGTACGTCAGGGACTAGCGGGAGATACGCAGTATTTT. This chain joins TRBV4-3 and TRBJ2-3; the match to TRBD2 covers 12 bases. Germline lookup yields CDR1 LGHNA and CDR2 YSLEER. The CDR3 extends over 17 amino acids. V trimming: 1 base; J trimming: 5 bases; junction bases outside the gene matches: 7.

This clone was counted once. V and J are TRBV4-1 and TRBJ1-1; 7 nucleotides agree with TRBD1. Germline lookup yields CDR1 MGHRA and CDR2 YSYEKL. V lost 5 bases, J lost 3 bases, and 0 bases stayed unmatched. CDR3 length equals 12 residues. CDR3 loop: CASSDRDTEAFF. The CDR3 region has the DNA TGCGCCAGCAGCGACAGGGACACTGAAGCTTTCTTT.

This chain uses TRBV6-5 with TRBJ2-3, with a tentative D call TRBD2 (6 bases). V lost 4 bases, J lost 1 base, and 15 bases lay in between. This CDR3 spans 16 amino acids. Germline lookup yields CDR1 MNHEY and CDR2 SVGAGI. The chain's CDR3 is CASSLLPGTGTDTQYF. The CDR3 bases are TGTGCCAGCAGTTTACTCCCCGGGACTGGCACAGATACGCAGTATTTT.

The chain combines TRBV3-1 (or the pseudogene TRBV3-2) with TRBJ1-2, with 7 bases identical to TRBD1. The CDR3 length is 14 residues. CDR1 is LGHDT, CDR2 YNNKEL, per germline (reference sequence). V shed 3 bases and J 4 bases; nucleotides not matched to a gene: 5. CDR3 region: CASSHRGVSYGYTF. Here the CDR3 DNA reads TGTGCCAGCAGCCACAGGGGGGTTAGCTATGGCTACACCTTC.

The chain carries TRBV5-1 and TRBJ2-4; TRBD1 matches 10 bases. Germline CDR1 and CDR2: SGHRS and YFSETQ. The CDR3 is 14 residues long. J lost 8 bases, V lost 4 bases, and 6 bases had no gene match. The CDR3 sequence is CASSPDRGTDIQYF. The DNA for the CDR3 is TGCGCCAGCAGCCCGGACAGGGGGACAGACATTCAGTACTTC.

The rearrangement joins TRBV4-3 to TRBJ2-1; TRBD1 matches 8 bases. There are 16 residues in the CDR3. CDR1 and CDR2 from the germline V gene are LGHNA and YSLEER. Trimming cost V 0 bases and J 6 bases; bases outside gene matches: 7. CDR3 sequence reads: CASSQDPRTGRNEQFF. The DNA of the CDR3 is TGCGCCAGCAGCCAAGATCCCAGGACAGGGCGCAATGAGCAGTTCTTC.

The chain links TRBV7-3 to TRBJ2-1; TRBD2 matches 9 bases. The germline CDR1 and CDR2 sequences are SGHTA and FQGTGA. The junction had 12 bases not matched to a gene; V was cut back by 2 bases and J by 4 bases. The CDR3 has 18 amino acids. CDR3 region: CASSLFRASGNEYNEQFF. CDR3 coding DNA: TGTGCCAGCAGCTTATTTCGGGCTAGCGGGAATGAGTACAATGAGCAGTTCTTC.

The chain carries TRBV6-5 and TRBJ1-3, with 7 bases matching TRBD1. This CDR3 contains 14 residues. Germline values: CDR1 MNHEY, CDR2 SVGAGI. After removal of 5 bases from V and 2 bases from J, the junction contained 3 bases not matched to a gene. Here the CDR3 DNA reads TGTGCCAGCAGTCCCGACAGGGCTGGAAACACCATATATTTT. Protein: CASSPDRAGNTIYF.

The CDR3 loop reads CASSRTQAYEQYF. The CDR3 nucleotides read TGTGCCAGCAGCCGAACACAGGCCTACGAGCAGTACTTC. The chain couples TRBV3-1 (or the pseudogene TRBV3-2) to TRBJ2-7, with a possible D match to TRBD1 (5 bases). Germline loops: CDR1 LGHDT, CDR2 YNNKEL (reference sequence). CDR3 size: 13 residues. Trimming cost V 4 bases and J 2 bases, with 9 bases left between them.

The genes are TRBV6-1 and TRBJ1-5, with D possibly matching TRBD1 (6 bases). CDR1 is MNHNS and CDR2 is SASEGT in the germline V gene. CDR3 length equals 17 residues. V gave up 2 bases and J gave up 0 bases, with 14 bases separating them. The CDR3: CASSERGRGYSNQPQHF. In DNA form, the CDR3 reads TGTGCCAGCAGTGAAAGGGGGAGAGGGTATAGCAATCAGCCCCAGCATTTT.

The chain employs TRBV5-1 and TRBJ1-2, with D possibly being TRBD1 (6 bases). Deletions cut 5 bases from V and 2 bases from J, with 13 bases between. This CDR3 has 14 residues. The germline CDR1 and CDR2 sequences are SGHRS and YFSETQ. The CDR3 DNA reads TGCGCCAGCAGTCCGGACAGAATGAACTATGGCTACACCTTC. It is translated as CASSPDRMNYGYTF. Looking up the rest from reference TRBV5-1 and TRBJ1-2 gives the full variable domain: KAGVTQTPRYLIKTRGQQVTLSCSPISGHRSVSWYQQTPGQGLQFLFEYFSETQRNKGNFPGRFSGRQFSNSRSEMNVSTLELGDSALYLCASSPDRMNYGYTFGSGTRLTVV.

The gene calls are TRBV10-3 and TRBJ2-2; TRBD2 matches 9 bases. Germline assignment: CDR1 ENHRY and CDR2 SYGVKD. V lost 5 bases, J lost 4 bases, and 8 bases stayed unmatched. The CDR3 covers 16 residues. Written as DNA, the CDR3 is TGTGCCATCAGTCTCCTCGCGGGAGGGTCCACCGGGGAGCTGTTTTTT. Encoded protein: CAISLLAGGSTGELFF.

CDR3 in DNA: TGTGCCAGCCGCGCCGTGAGCTCCTATAATTCACCCCTCCACTTT. Amino acids: CASRAVSSYNSPLHF. The rearrangement uses TRBV27 and TRBJ1-6; D gene ambiguous. Germline loops: CDR1 MNHEY, CDR2 SMNVEV (reference sequence). The CDR3 covers 15 residues. Trimming cost V 8 bases and J 0 bases, with 11 bases left between them.

The V gene is TRBV19, the J gene TRBJ1-1, with TRBD1 matching 7 bases. The germline V gene encodes CDR1 LNHDA and CDR2 SQIVND (reference sequence). The junction had 9 bases not matched to a gene; V was cut back by 3 bases and J by 8 bases. The CDR3 length is 14 residues. The CDR3 loop reads CASSIEGAKTEAFF. The CDR3 DNA sequence: TGTGCCAGTAGTATCGAGGGGGCAAAGACGGAAGCTTTCTTT.

This sequence joins TRBV6-5 and TRBJ1-2; weak D call: TRBD1 (5 bases). This CDR3 is 13 amino acids long. Germline assignment: CDR1 MNHEY and CDR2 SVGAGI. The V gene lost 0 bases and the J gene lost 7 bases, with 9 bases spanning the gap. CDR3 sequence reads: CASSYSTGVGYTF. The CDR3 DNA follows: TGTGCCAGCAGTTACTCGACGGGGGTTGGCTACACCTTC.

On this clone: In the same sample, other DNA sequences code for this CDR3. V is TRBV7-2 and J is TRBJ1-5; a possible D gene is TRBD1 (5 bases). In germline, CDR1 is SGHTA, CDR2 FQGNSA. The CDR3 covers 15 residues. Trimming cost V 11 bases and J 0 bases, with 17 bases left between them. CDR3 DNA: TGTGCCTCCGGACAAGGGCAATATAGCAATCAGCCCCAGCATTTT. Translating gives CASGQGQYSNQPQHF.

The genes are TRBV16 and TRBJ1-3; D is unresolved. The CDR3 extends over 16 amino acids. V lost 0 bases and J lost 4, with 13 bases in between. Germline CDR1 is KGHSY and CDR2 is FQNENV. The CDR3 loop reads CASSQSRPGFGNTIYF. CDR3 DNA sequence: TGTGCCAGCAGCCAATCTAGGCCGGGGTTCGGAAACACCATATATTTT.

This clone has a single count. The junction departs from the called germline gene at one end, perhaps through a read error. The rearrangement uses TRBV28 and TRBJ2-3; 13 positions match TRBD2. The CDR3 spans 13 residues. Germline V gene data show CDR1 as MDHEN and CDR2 as SYDVKM. CDR3 DNA sequence: TGTGCCGGCAGGACTAGCGGGAGTAATACGCAGTATTTT. It encodes CAGRTSGSNTQYF.

The rearrangement links TRBV10-3 to TRBJ1-3; 9 nucleotides line up with TRBD1. The CDR3 has 14 amino acids. Germline CDR1 ENHRY, CDR2 SYGVKD. V dropped 8 bases and J dropped 4; count of bases not matched to a gene: 6. Here the CDR3 DNA reads TGTGCCATCTCAAGGACAGGGGACGGAAACACCATATATTTT. Protein product: CAISRTGDGNTIYF.

The chain recombines TRBV24-1 with TRBJ1-4; TRBD1 aligns across 9 bases. CDR1 is KGHDR, CDR2 SFDVKD, per germline. After removal of 3 bases from V and 7 bases from J, the junction contained 5 bases not matched to a gene. This CDR3 has 15 amino acids. The CDR3 spells CATSDAGTGPEKLFF. For the CDR3, the DNA is TGTGCCACCAGTGATGCCGGGACAGGGCCTGAAAAACTGTTTTTT.

This chain links TRBV7-8 with TRBJ2-5; tentative D call: TRBD2 (6 bases). The germline V gene encodes CDR1 SGHVS and CDR2 FQNEAQ. The CDR3 contains 16 residues. V was pared by 3 bases and J by 7 bases, with 21 bases between. CDR3 coding DNA: TGTGCCAGCAGCTTTACCGGGACCCCCATGGAGGGGACCCAGTACTTC. It translates to CASSFTGTPMEGTQYF.

V and J are TRBV6-2 or TRBV6-3 and TRBJ2-5, with a possible D match to TRBD2 (6 bases). V was shortened by 6 bases and J by 5 bases, with 19 bases between the two germline ends. CDR1 and CDR2 (germline): MNHEY, SVGEGT. The CDR3 loop spans 15 amino acids. The CDR3 DNA reads as TGTGCCAGCAGCGGAGGGGCTACCGGGGAGGAGACCCAGTACTTC. Its protein is CASSGGATGEETQYF.

The chain recombines TRBV7-9 with TRBJ2-7; the D is unclear. The CDR3 is made up of 12 amino acids. Trimming cost V 3 bases and J 0 bases, with 3 bases left between them. Germline V CDR1 and CDR2: SEHNR, FQNEAQ (reference sequence). CDR3 nucleotide sequence: TGTGCCAGCAGCTTTAGCTCCTACGAGCAGTACTTC. Translation: CASSFSSYEQYF. The whole variable domain, remainder taken from reference TRBV7-9 and TRBJ2-7, is DTGVSQNPRHKITKRGQNVTFRCDPISEHNRLYWYRQTLGQGPEFLTYFQNEAQLEKSRLLSDRFSAERPKGSFSTLEIQRTEQGDSAMYLCASSFSSYEQYFGPGTRLTVT.

This chain uses TRBV2 with TRBJ2-2, with D perhaps matching TRBD2 (6 bases). Germline V gene sequence: CDR1 SNHLY, CDR2 FYNNEI. V lost 6 bases and J 7 bases, leaving 15 bases between the germline ends. The CDR3 is 14 amino acids. The DNA for the CDR3 is TGTGCCAGCAGCATACTTGGGGGGTACGGGGAGCTGTTTTTT. It specifies CASSILGGYGELFF.

The chain links TRBV9 to TRBJ1-4, with 9 bases lining up with TRBD1. This CDR3 comprises 19 residues. The germline V gene encodes CDR1 SGDLS and CDR2 YYNGEE. Losses at the gene ends were 0 bases for V and 6 bases for J; bases not matched to a gene: 15. The CDR3 nucleotides are TGTGCCAGCAGCGTAGCTTCGGGGACAGGGATAGAAACCGATGAAAAACTGTTTTTT. Protein sequence: CASSVASGTGIETDEKLFF.